Presented here are 18 T cell receptor beta chains from one specimen sequenced in a study of blood T cell repertoires in COVID-19. The table came from immunoSEQ multiplex PCR; TCRdb's copy has only in-frame clones and leaves some out. The sample contains about 330,000 clones, 85% of which appear only once. Sequencing was performed on peripheral blood. The receptors shown here come from a human donor in a cohort sampled during active COVID-19.

The chain is built from TRBV7-2 and TRBJ2-1; 8 nucleotides line up with TRBD1. The CDR3 spans 15 residues. After removal of 2 bases from V and 8 bases from J, the junction contained 8 bases not matched to a gene. Germline V lookup: CDR1 SGHTA, CDR2 FQGNSA. CDR3 loop: CASSLLDRVEDEQFF. The CDR3 coding sequence is TGTGCCAGCAGCTTATTGGACAGGGTAGAGGATGAGCAGTTCTTC. The full variable domain, its missing parts supplied by reference TRBV7-2 and TRBJ2-1, is GAGVSQSPSNKVTEKGKDVELRCDPISGHTALYWYRQSLGQGLEFLIYFQGNSAPDKSGLPSDRFSAERTGGSVSTLTIQRTQQEDSAVYLCASSLLDRVEDEQFFGPGTRLTVL.

This sequence joins TRBV2 and TRBJ1-2, with 10 bases aligning to TRBD1. V lost 6 bases, J lost 6 bases, and 19 bases stayed unmatched. The CDR3 has 18 amino acids. CDR1 is SNHLY, CDR2 FYNNEI, per germline. DNA for the CDR3: TGTGCCAGCAGGCCTCCCGGGACAGGGGTGCCCTCCTCAAATGGCTACACCTTC. Encoded protein: CASRPPGTGVPSSNGYTF.

The rearrangement uses TRBV6-6 and TRBJ1-4, with D perhaps TRBD1 (5 bases). Germline CDR1 MNHNY, CDR2 SVGAGI (reference sequence). The germline V and J ends were trimmed by 0 bases and 6 bases, with 8 bases remaining between them. There are 14 residues in the CDR3. The CDR3 sequence: CASSYSGGDEKLFF. CDR3 coding DNA: TGTGCCAGCAGTTACTCGGGGGGGGATGAAAAACTGTTTTTT.

The chain is built from TRBV9 and TRBJ1-6, with D uncertain. CDR1 is SGDLS and CDR2 is YYNGEE in the germline V gene. The CDR3 is 13 amino acids. Trimming stripped 0 bases from V and 10 bases from J, with 8 bases between. The CDR3 DNA reads as TGTGCCAGCAGCGTAGTCTCGGGGTCACCCCTCCACTTT. This codes for CASSVVSGSPLHF.

This chain links TRBV5-4 with TRBJ2-3, with 7 bases identical to TRBD1. Germline-derived CDR1 and CDR2 are SGHNT and YYREEE (reference sequence). V lost 4 bases to trimming and J lost 2 bases; unmatched junction nucleotides: 4. The CDR3 covers 14 residues. The CDR3 loop reads CASSTGTVTDTQYF. CDR3 bases: TGTGCCAGCAGCACAGGGACAGTCACAGATACGCAGTATTTT.

DNA for the CDR3: TGCGCCAGCAGCTTGATGAACAGCGAAGCTTTCTTT. Its protein product is CASSLMNSEAFF. V usage is TRBV5-1 and J usage is TRBJ1-1; D remains unclear. Germline lookup yields CDR1 SGHRS and CDR2 YFSETQ. The CDR3 sequence is 12 residues long. Trimming took off 1 base at V and 8 bases at J, with 9 bases between the two ends.

The rearrangement links TRBV29-1 to TRBJ1-2, with D perhaps matching TRBD1 (6 bases). V was pared by 6 bases and J by 4 bases, with 21 bases between. Germline V lookup: CDR1 SQVTM, CDR2 ANQGSEA. The CDR3 totals 15 residues. The CDR3 loop reads CSVASIGGELYGYTF. The CDR3 nucleotides read TGCAGCGTAGCTTCGATAGGGGGAGAACTCTATGGCTACACCTTC.

In its sample, this clone was seen once. The chain links TRBV11-3 to TRBJ2-2; D gene unclear. CDR1 is SGHNT, CDR2 YENEEA, per germline. CDR3 length equals 15 residues. Trimming took 1 base from V and 7 from J, leaving 13 bases between them. The CDR3 DNA follows: TGTGCCAGCAGCTTAGCGAGTTGGGCCGGCGGGGAGCTGTTTTTT. Its translation is CASSLASWAGGELFF.

This chain uses TRBV30 with TRBJ1-2; 8 bases agree with TRBD1. J gave up 5 bases and V 0 bases, and 8 bases lay outside the gene matches. CDR1 GTSNPN and CDR2 SVGIG come from the germline V gene (reference sequence). This CDR3 comprises 15 residues. CDR3 loop: CAWSVAGGAGYGYTF. CDR3 DNA sequence: TGTGCCTGGAGTGTAGCAGGGGGCGCTGGGTATGGCTACACCTTC. Combining the CDR3 with reference TRBV30 and TRBJ1-2 gives the whole variable domain SQTIHQWPATLVQPVGSPLSLECTVEGTSNPNLYWYRQAAGRGLQLLFYSVGIGQISSEVPQNLSASRPQDRQFILSSKKLLLSDSGFYLCAWSVAGGAGYGYTFGSGTRLTVV.

The genes are TRBV5-1 and TRBJ2-3; the match to TRBD1 covers 7 bases. The V and J ends lost 3 bases and 1 base, in that order; junction bases with no gene match: 14. This CDR3 contains 18 residues. Germline assignment: CDR1 SGHRS and CDR2 YFSETQ. The CDR3 DNA sequence: TGCGCCAGCAGCTCGACAGGGAATGTCCCAAAACGCACAGATACGCAGTATTTT. Translating gives CASSSTGNVPKRTDTQYF.

The chain recombines TRBV28 with TRBJ1-1; a possible D gene is TRBD1 (5 bases). Trimming pared 6 bases from V and 5 bases from J, leaving 19 bases between. This CDR3 has 15 residues. In germline, CDR1 is MDHEN, CDR2 SYDVKM. The CDR3 sequence is CASSPPSRGYTEAFF. CDR3 nucleotides: TGTGCCAGCAGCCCTCCTTCTAGGGGATATACTGAAGCTTTCTTT.

The chain joins TRBV18 to TRBJ2-2; D is unclear. Germline CDR1 KGHSH, CDR2 LQKENI. V was cut by 3 bases and J by 13 bases, with 18 bases left in between. The CDR3 runs 14 residues. CDR3 coding DNA: TGTGCCAGCTCACCCCCCCCGAACCCCCAGGTGCTGTTTTTT. Amino acids: CASSPPPNPQVLFF.

The V call is TRBV29-1, the J call TRBJ2-7; 9 bases agree with TRBD1. Germline-derived CDR1 and CDR2 are SQVTM and ANQGSEA. The CDR3 length is 13 residues. After removal of 8 bases from V and 2 bases from J, the junction contained 7 bases not matched to a gene. The CDR3 DNA sequence: TGCAGCTTTACCGGGACAGGGACCTACGAGCAGTACTTC. Translating it yields CSFTGTGTYEQYF.

The CDR3 nucleotides are TGTGCTAGTGGTTCCCTAGGATGGTCTGAAGCTTTCTTT. Translated, it gives CASGSLGWSEAFF. This chain connects TRBV12-5 to TRBJ1-1; no definite D call. The CDR3 contains 13 residues. The germline V and J ends were trimmed by 4 bases and 6 bases, with 12 bases remaining between them. Germline-derived CDR1 and CDR2 are LGHNT and FRNRAP.

The chain couples TRBV7-3 to TRBJ2-7; D is unclear. Germline values: CDR1 SGHTA, CDR2 FQGTGA. Trimming took off 2 bases at V and 0 bases at J, with 8 bases between the two ends. The CDR3 covers 14 residues. DNA of the CDR3: TGTGCCAGCAGCTTAGGGCCGGACTCCTACGAGCAGTACTTC. Its translation: CASSLGPDSYEQYF.

The J gene is TRBJ1-1, the V gene TRBV5-6, with TRBD1 matching over 9 bases. V lost 5 bases, J lost 1 base, and 6 bases stayed unmatched. Germline CDR1 and CDR2: SGHDT and YYEEEE. This CDR3 is built from 15 residues. The CDR3 coding sequence is TGTGCCAGCAGGAGGACAGGGGTTGGGAACACTGAAGCTTTCTTT. This translates into CASRRTGVGNTEAFF.

The chain links TRBV3-1 (or the pseudogene TRBV3-2) to TRBJ2-1; 12 positions match TRBD2. Germline assignment: CDR1 LGHDT and CDR2 YNNKEL (reference sequence). This CDR3 spans 15 amino acids. V lost 1 base, J lost 7 bases, and 2 bases stayed unmatched. The DNA of the CDR3 is TGTGCCAGCAGCCAAGCTAGCGGGGGGGCAAATGAGCAGTTCTTC. It encodes CASSQASGGANEQFF.

The CDR3 sequence: CSASNEQFF. CDR3 in DNA: TGCAGCGCATCAAATGAGCAGTTCTTC. The V and J genes are TRBV29-1 and TRBJ2-1; no definite D call. This CDR3 region has 9 residues. Trimming pared 7 bases from V and 7 bases from J, leaving 5 bases between. CDR1 SQVTM and CDR2 ANQGSEA come from the germline V gene.